The 18 T cell receptor beta chains reported below all come from one sample, sequenced in a study of shared clonotypes between healthy human individuals. Only in-frame clones appear in the TCRdb table, and some are missing; sequencing was by immunoSEQ multiplex PCR. The sample carries 2,500,000 or so clones, roughly 92% recorded once. The specimen was naive CD4+ T cells from PBMCs. Subset indicated: CD45RA+ positively selected. These receptors were taken from a man between 18 and 35 years old in good health. Some clones in this sample may be carry-over from other donors' samples.

This clone was counted a single time. This chain joins TRBV5-4 and TRBJ2-3; 9 bases are shared with TRBD1. Losses at the gene ends were 2 bases for V and 4 bases for J; bases not matched to a gene: 8. Germline values: CDR1 SGHNT, CDR2 YYREEE (reference sequence). The CDR3 is 16 amino acids. The CDR3 here is CASSLGGDRVPDTQYF. For the CDR3, the DNA is TGTGCCAGCAGCTTAGGCGGGGACAGGGTGCCAGATACGCAGTATTTT.

CDR3 amino acids: CASSGTGGYWDTGELFF. Here the CDR3 DNA reads TGTGCCAGCAGTGGGACAGGGGGCTATTGGGACACCGGGGAGCTGTTTTTT. The gene calls are TRBV25-1 and TRBJ2-2, with TRBD1 matching over 11 bases. The V segment lost 4 bases and the J segment 3 bases; nucleotides outside the gene matches: 7. The germline V gene encodes CDR1 MGHDK and CDR2 SYGVNS. The CDR3 extends over 17 amino acids.

The J gene is TRBJ1-1, the V gene TRBV29-1; D gene uncertain. V gave up 6 bases and J gave up 4 bases, with 9 bases separating them. CDR1 and CDR2 from the germline V gene are SQVTM and ANQGSEA. CDR3 size: 11 residues. The CDR3 DNA follows: TGCAGCGTCTGGCGAGGCACTGAAGCTTTCTTT. It is translated as CSVWRGTEAFF.

The chain couples TRBV6-5 to TRBJ1-2; 10 bases agree with TRBD1. CDR1 and CDR2 (germline): MNHEY, SVGAGI. This CDR3 is 15 amino acids long. V was clipped by 2 bases and J by 5 bases; unmatched bases: 5. CDR3 residues: CASSYLDRGTYGYTF. The CDR3 DNA follows: TGTGCCAGCAGTTACCTGGACAGGGGGACTTATGGCTACACCTTC.

The chain recombines TRBV6-1 with TRBJ2-1; possibly TRBD2 for D (6 bases). V lost 3 bases and J lost 0, with 12 bases in between. Germline V lookup: CDR1 MNHNS, CDR2 SASEGT. This CDR3 contains 16 residues. The CDR3 is CASSEVTRPSYNEQFF. The CDR3 DNA is TGTGCCAGCAGTGAGGTGACTAGACCCTCCTACAATGAGCAGTTCTTC.

This chain links TRBV2 with TRBJ2-4; tentatively, D is TRBD2 (5 bases). Germline assignment: CDR1 SNHLY and CDR2 FYNNEI. The CDR3 is 15 residues long. V was trimmed by 4 bases and J by 1 base, leaving 11 bases between them. The CDR3 nucleotides are TGTGCCAGCAGTGGCGCCGGGGAGGCCAAAAACATTCAGTACTTC. This gives the protein CASSGAGEAKNIQYF. Complete variable domain (other parts from reference TRBV2 and TRBJ2-4): EPEVTQTPSHQVTQMGQEVILRCVPISNHLYFYWYRQILGQKVEFLVSFYNNEISEKSEIFDDQFSVERPDGSNFTLKIRSTKLEDSAMYFCASSGAGEAKNIQYFGAGTRLSVL.

The chain uses TRBV9 and TRBJ2-5, with 10 nucleotides matching TRBD2. V lost 6 bases, J lost 4 bases, and 9 bases stayed unmatched. Germline loops: CDR1 SGDLS, CDR2 YYNGEE. The CDR3 extends over 15 amino acids. The DNA for the CDR3 is TGTGCCAGCACAACCGGGACTAGCGTTCGAGAGACCCAGTACTTC. Amino acids: CASTTGTSVRETQYF.

The V call is TRBV10-1, the J call TRBJ2-1; D gene uncertain. The CDR3 covers 12 residues. Trimming pared 3 bases from V and 10 bases from J, leaving 10 bases between. Germline CDR1 reads WNHNN; CDR2 reads SYGVQD (reference sequence). CDR3: CASSDGPHEQFF. CDR3 coding DNA: TGCGCCAGCAGTGATGGCCCCCACGAGCAGTTCTTC.

V usage is TRBV29-1 and J usage is TRBJ2-7; TRBD1 matches 7 bases. The CDR3 totals 15 residues. V shed 7 bases, J shed 0 bases, and the junction held 12 bases outside the gene matches. The germline gives CDR1 SQVTM, CDR2 ANQGSEA. CDR3 coding DNA: TGCAGCGCTGGCAACAGGGGCCTATACTCCTACGAGCAGTACTTC. Encoded protein: CSAGNRGLYSYEQYF.

The V call is TRBV7-9, the J call TRBJ1-2; weak D call: TRBD1 (5 bases). Germline loops: CDR1 SEHNR, CDR2 FQNEAQ (reference sequence). The CDR3 is made up of 17 amino acids. V lost 4 bases to trimming and J lost 8 bases, with 26 bases between them. CDR3 residues: CASSSPIKGRAVEGYTF. DNA for the CDR3: TGTGCCAGCAGCTCCCCTATAAAGGGACGGGCCGTGGAAGGCTACACCTTC.

This chain joins TRBV18 and TRBJ2-3; no clear D. With 3 bases removed from V and 2 bases from J, the gap between germline ends came to 6 bases. This CDR3 has 13 amino acids. Germline values: CDR1 KGHSH, CDR2 LQKENI. The CDR3 coding sequence is TGTGCCAGCTCACCGCATCCCACAGATACGCAGTATTTT. Translating gives CASSPHPTDTQYF.

This sequence joins TRBV6-6 and TRBJ2-7, with 8 bases that match TRBD1. The CDR3 is 15 residues long. J lost 2 bases, V lost 6 bases, and 9 bases had no gene match. Germline values: CDR1 MNHNY, CDR2 SVGAGI (reference sequence). The CDR3 nucleotides read TGTGCCAGCAGCACCAGGACAGGGCTAGCCTACGAGCAGTACTTC. This sequence encodes CASSTRTGLAYEQYF.

The gene calls are TRBV18 and TRBJ1-1, with 7 positions matching TRBD1. Losses at the gene ends were 5 bases for V and 1 base for J; bases not matched to a gene: 7. Germline V lookup: CDR1 KGHSH, CDR2 LQKENI. The CDR3 loop spans 15 amino acids. The CDR3 reads CASSSRTGSNTEAFF. The CDR3 DNA reads TGTGCCAGCTCATCCCGGACAGGATCGAACACTGAAGCTTTCTTT.

The chain employs TRBV2 and TRBJ1-1; D call uncertain. Trimming left V 6 bases short and J 1 base short, with 9 bases between. This CDR3 contains 13 residues. Looked up from germline, CDR1 is SNHLY and CDR2 is FYNNEI. The CDR3 reads CASSDDGNTEAFF. CDR3 in DNA: TGTGCCAGCAGCGATGACGGGAACACTGAAGCTTTCTTT. Combining the CDR3 with reference TRBV2 and TRBJ1-1 gives the whole variable domain EPEVTQTPSHQVTQMGQEVILRCVPISNHLYFYWYRQILGQKVEFLVSFYNNEISEKSEIFDDQFSVERPDGSNFTLKIRSTKLEDSAMYFCASSDDGNTEAFFGQGTRLTVV.

The chain joins TRBV6-5 to TRBJ2-7; 9 bases fit TRBD1. Trimming took 6 bases from V and 5 from J; bases not matched to a gene: 8. CDR1 is MNHEY, CDR2 SVGAGI, per germline. The CDR3 totals 14 residues. The CDR3 DNA reads as TGTGCCAGCAGACCCCGGGACAGGGTACACGAGCAGTACTTC. It is translated as CASRPRDRVHEQYF.

The chain combines TRBV6-1 with TRBJ2-7; D remains unclear. The germline V gene has CDR1 MNHNS and CDR2 SASEGT. The CDR3 extends over 14 amino acids. Deletions cut 2 bases from V and 3 bases from J, with 11 bases between. The CDR3 reads CASSERRWGYEQYF. CDR3 nucleotides: TGTGCCAGCAGTGAAAGAAGGTGGGGCTACGAGCAGTACTTC.

The chain combines TRBV9 with TRBJ2-3; D is possibly TRBD2 (6 bases). The CDR3 is 16 residues long. Germline CDR1 and CDR2: SGDLS and YYNGEE. V gave up 3 bases and J gave up 2 bases, with 16 bases separating them. The CDR3 sequence: CASSDGTSRDTDTQYF. CDR3 bases: TGTGCCAGCAGCGACGGGACTTCCCGGGACACAGATACGCAGTATTTT.

The chain recombines TRBV29-1 with TRBJ2-3, with D uncertain. Looked up from germline, CDR1 is SQVTM and CDR2 is ANQGSEA. This CDR3 comprises 15 residues. Trimming shortened V by 0 bases and J by 1 base, and 11 bases separated the two germline ends. This chain's CDR3 is CSVEEWGSGTDTQYF. CDR3 nucleotide sequence: TGCAGCGTTGAAGAGTGGGGTTCAGGCACAGATACGCAGTATTTT.